Listed below are T cell receptor beta chains from one sample, sequenced in a study of cytomegalovirus exposure and HLA in healthy donors. Sequencing used immunoSEQ multiplex PCR; TCRdb keeps in-frame clones, though not all of them. The table includes fewer than 150,000 clones, around three quarters detected once. Sample: PBMCs. The receptors here all came from a middle-aged man in good health and CMV-seropositive. The CDR3 runs from the conserved cysteine through the conserved F or W. D genes are given only for firm matches. The size of a clone is reported for some rows only, either as once, few or many, or as a class for expanded clones.

cdr3_length | d_call | j_call | clone_size | v_call | cdr3_aa | cdr3_nt
15 | TRBD1 | TRBJ1-4 | NA | TRBV5-4 | CASSPRQGDDEKLFF | TGTGCCAGCAGCCCGAGGCAGGGGGATGATGAAAAACTGTTTTTT
15 | NA | TRBJ1-1 | NA | TRBV19 | CASSIGGLLNTEAFF | TGTGCCAGTAGTATAGGTGGGCTCTTGAACACTGAAGCTTTCTTT
13 | NA | TRBJ1-3 | NA | TRBV6-5 | CASSYSQGNTIYF | TGTGCCAGCAGTTACTCCCAAGGAAACACCATATATTTT
13 | NA | TRBJ2-3 | NA | TRBV5-4 | CASSSARADTQYF | TGTGCCAGCAGCTCGGCCCGGGCAGATACGCAGTATTTT
16 | NA | TRBJ1-1 | NA | TRBV7-8 | CASSLVPVQGATEAFF | TGTGCCAGCAGCTTAGTCCCCGTACAAGGGGCGACTGAAGCTTTCTTT
15 | NA | TRBJ2-7 | few | TRBV6-5 | CASSYSPGAGYEQYF | TGTGCCAGCAGTTACTCGCCAGGGGCAGGATACGAGCAGTACTTC
13 | NA | TRBJ1-3 | NA | TRBV18 | CASSLSLGNTIYF | TGTGCCAGCTCACTCTCCCTTGGAAACACCATATATTTT
12 | NA | TRBJ1-3 | NA | TRBV30 | CAWSVIGNTIYF | TGTGCCTGGAGTGTAATAGGAAACACCATATATTTT
14 | TRBD2 | TRBJ2-7 | NA | TRBV30 | CAWSAGTSGRALAF | TGTGCCTGGAGTGCCGGGACTAGCGGGAGGGCCCTGGCCTTC
14 | NA | TRBJ1-1 | NA | TRBV6-4 | CASSDSAQNTEAFF | TGTGCCAGCAGTGACTCCGCGCAGAACACTGAAGCTTTCTTT
12 | TRBD1 | TRBJ1-2 | NA | TRBV29-1 | CSVAGTEYGYTF | TGCAGCGTCGCCGGGACAGAATATGGCTACACCTTC
17 | TRBD1 | TRBJ1-6 | NA | TRBV5-4 | CASSMRGTGSYNSPLHF | TGTGCCAGCAGTATGCGGGGGACAGGGTCGTATAATTCACCCCTCCACTTT
13 | NA | TRBJ1-5 | NA | TRBV27 | CASSLGPHQPQHF | TGTGCCAGCAGTTTAGGGCCACATCAGCCCCAGCATTTT
17 | TRBD1 | TRBJ1-1 | NA | TRBV7-9 | CASRVGEAGGRDTEAFF | TGTGCCAGCAGGGTGGGGGAGGCAGGGGGCAGGGACACTGAGGCTTTCTTT
18 | NA | TRBJ2-6 | NA | TRBV6-1 | CASSEIRFTASGANVLTF | TGTGCCAGCAGTGAGATACGGTTCACTGCATCTGGGGCCAACGTCCTGACTTTC
15 | NA | TRBJ1-5 | NA | TRBV2 | CASREGTVSNQPQHF | TGTGCCAGCAGGGAAGGTACTGTGAGCAATCAGCCCCAGCATTTT
16 | TRBD1 | TRBJ2-3 | NA | TRBV5-1 | CASSPVQGAQWDTQYF | TGCGCCAGCAGCCCAGTACAGGGGGCGCAATGGGATACGCAGTATTTT
15 | NA | TRBJ2-1 | few | TRBV10-2 | CASNPLRVSYNEQFF | TGCGCCAGCAATCCCCTCCGGGTCTCCTACAATGAGCAGTTCTTC
12 | TRBD1 | TRBJ1-2 | NA | TRBV2 | CASSDRVAGYTF | TGTGCCAGCAGCGACAGGGTCGCGGGCTACACCTTC
16 | NA | TRBJ2-3 | NA | TRBV14 | CASSQELGSPTDTQYF | TGTGCCAGCAGCCAAGAATTGGGCAGCCCCACAGATACGCAGTATTTT
16 | TRBD1 | TRBJ1-2 | NA | TRBV4-3 | CASSQDRGQGGYGYTF | TGCGCCAGCAGCCAAGATCGAGGACAGGGCGGCTATGGCTACACCTTC
17 | TRBD1 | TRBJ2-5 | NA | TRBV23-1 | CASSQKTGTGGLETQYF | TGCGCCAGCAGTCAAAAAACCGGGACAGGGGGCCTGGAGACCCAGTACTTC
16 | NA | TRBJ2-1 | NA | TRBV6-1 | CASSEPGGGPNWEQFF | TGTGCCAGCAGTGAACCTGGGGGGGGCCCTAATTGGGAGCAGTTCTTC
15 | TRBD1 | TRBJ2-5 | NA | TRBV6-1 | CASSQPRGLGETQYF | TGTGCCAGCAGTCAACCCAGGGGGCTGGGAGAGACCCAGTACTTC
15 | TRBD1 | TRBJ2-1 | once | TRBV4-3 | CASSQDFNRGNEQFF | TGCGCCAGCAGCCAAGATTTTAACAGGGGCAATGAGCAGTTCTTC
17 | NA | TRBJ2-1 | NA | TRBV7-7 | CASSPWVQEIEDNEQFF | TGTGCTAGCAGCCCTTGGGTACAGGAAATAGAGGACAATGAGCAGTTCTTC
16 | NA | TRBJ1-2 | few | TRBV5-4 | CASSLDRLPSNYGYTF | TGTGCCAGCAGCTTGGACAGACTACCTTCTAACTATGGCTACACCTTC
15 | TRBD2 | TRBJ2-1 | NA | TRBV19 | CASRTGTSPLGEQFF | TGTGCCAGTAGAACCGGGACTAGCCCCTTAGGAGAGCAGTTCTTC
14 | TRBD1 | TRBJ2-1 | NA | TRBV6-6 | CASSPASRGTEQFF | TGTGCCAGCAGTCCCGCTAGCAGGGGGACTGAGCAGTTCTTC
16 | TRBD1 | TRBJ1-3 | NA | TRBV10-2 | CASSDEVGQGKNTIYF | TGCGCCAGCAGTGACGAGGTTGGACAGGGGAAAAACACCATATATTTT
13 | NA | TRBJ1-1 | NA | TRBV6-5 | CASSYFSDTEAFF | TGTGCCAGCAGTTATTTCAGCGATACTGAAGCTTTCTTT
11 | NA | TRBJ1-2 | few | TRBV9 | CASTSPGGYTF | TGTGCCAGCACTTCTCCAGGGGGCTACACCTTC
14 | TRBD1 | TRBJ2-7 | NA | TRBV5-5 | CASSPGTGTHEQYF | TGTGCCAGCAGCCCCGGGACAGGGACCCACGAGCAGTACTTC
15 | NA | TRBJ1-5 | NA | TRBV27 | CASSLGGSPNQPQHF | TGTGCCAGCAGTTTAGGCGGCAGCCCAAATCAGCCCCAGCATTTT
15 | NA | TRBJ2-7 | once | TRBV7-9 | CASSGGPGGSYEQYF | TGTGCCAGCAGCGGAGGCCCCGGAGGGTCCTACGAGCAGTACTTC
15 | TRBD1 | TRBJ2-7 | NA | TRBV4-3 | CASSQGRNRGHEQYF | TGCGCCAGCAGCCAAGGGAGAAACAGGGGACACGAGCAGTACTTC
14 | NA | TRBJ1-1 | NA | TRBV7-9 | CASSVPGQNTEAFF | TGTGCCAGCAGCGTACCGGGACAGAACACTGAAGCTTTCTTT
14 | NA | TRBJ1-5 | NA | TRBV7-6 | CASSSDRSNQPQHF | TGTGCCAGCAGCTCGGACAGAAGCAATCAGCCCCAGCATTTT
14 | NA | TRBJ2-3 | NA | TRBV6-5 | CASSPKSNTDTQYF | TGTGCCAGCAGTCCGAAGAGCAACACAGATACGCAGTATTTT
13 | TRBD1 | TRBJ1-2 | NA | TRBV4-3 | CASSQVTGNGYTF | TGCGCCAGCAGCCAAGTGACAGGGAATGGCTACACCTTC
13 | TRBD1 | TRBJ2-7 | once | TRBV6-5 | CASRYYRGAEQYF | TGTGCCAGCAGATACTACAGGGGAGCCGAGCAGTACTTC
15 | TRBD1 | TRBJ2-1 | NA | TRBV6-1 | CASSERTGTNNEQFF | TGTGCCAGCAGTGAACGGACAGGGACCAACAATGAGCAGTTCTTC
15 | TRBD2 | TRBJ2-2 | NA | TRBV7-9 | CASRALAANTGELFF | TGTGCCAGCAGGGCCCTAGCGGCGAACACCGGGGAGCTGTTTTTT
16 | TRBD1 | TRBJ1-1 | NA | TRBV5-1 | CASSLILGTANTEAFF | TGCGCCAGCAGCTTGATACTCGGGACAGCGAACACTGAAGCTTTCTTT
19 | NA | TRBJ2-6 | NA | TRBV4-3 | CASSQDWARVYSGANVLTF | TGCGCCAGCAGCCAAGATTGGGCCAGGGTCTACTCTGGGGCCAACGTCCTGACTTTC
13 | NA | TRBJ1-2 | NA | TRBV10-2 | CASIEEGSSGYTF | TGCGCCAGCATTGAAGAGGGTAGTAGTGGCTACACCTTC
14 | TRBD1 | TRBJ1-1 | NA | TRBV19 | CASSVQGQNTEAFF | TGTGCCAGTAGTGTACAGGGGCAGAACACTGAAGCTTTCTTT
13 | NA | TRBJ2-5 | NA | TRBV11-2 | CASSSPGYQTQYF | TGTGCCAGCAGCTCACCAGGGTATCAGACCCAGTACTTC